Presented here are 13 T cell receptor beta chains from one specimen sequenced in a study of blood T cell repertoires in COVID-19. Clones were read by immunoSEQ multiplex PCR, and TCRdb kept only the in-frame ones, dropping some. The profile shows 160,000 or so clones, around nine tenths of them singletons. Material for sequencing was peripheral blood. The receptors come from a woman between 70 and 85 years old with acute or convalescent COVID-19.

The rearrangement links TRBV3-1 (or the pseudogene TRBV3-2) to TRBJ2-5, with 12 nucleotides matching TRBD2. CDR1 LGHDT and CDR2 YNNKEL come from the germline V gene (reference sequence). The CDR3 is 16 amino acids. V lost 4 bases to trimming and J lost 4 bases; unmatched junction nucleotides: 7. The CDR3 is CASSPLAGGPRETQYF. DNA for the CDR3: TGTGCCAGCAGCCCTCTAGCGGGGGGGCCCCGAGAGACCCAGTACTTC.

The CDR3 is CASSPQEGGPHSYEQYV. The CDR3 bases are TGTGCCAGCAGCCCACAGGAGGGGGGGCCTCACTCCTACGAGCAGTACGTC. This chain connects TRBV7-6 to TRBJ2-7; possible D gene TRBD2, 7 bases. Germline values: CDR1 SGHVS, CDR2 FNYEAQ. V was shortened by 5 bases and J by 0 bases, with 20 bases between the two germline ends. This CDR3 comprises 17 residues.

The chain recombines TRBV15 with TRBJ2-2; no clear D. The CDR3 extends over 18 amino acids. The V gene lost 0 bases and the J gene lost 0 bases, with 14 bases spanning the gap. Germline V lookup: CDR1 LNHNV, CDR2 YYDKDF (reference sequence). The CDR3, as DNA: TGTGCCACCAGCAGAGATCTTCCCGAACAGTCGAACACCGGGGAGCTGTTTTTT. Amino acid sequence: CATSRDLPEQSNTGELFF. Using reference TRBV15 and TRBJ2-2 for the parts outside the CDR3, the full variable domain is DAMVIQNPRYQVTQFGKPVTLSCSQTLNHNVMYWYQQKSSQAPKLLFHYYDKDFNNEADTPDNFQSRRPNTSFCFLDIRSPGLGDTAMYLCATSRDLPEQSNTGELFFGEGSRLTVL.

J is TRBJ2-1 and V is TRBV5-1; 12 bases line up with TRBD1. Germline CDR1 and CDR2: SGHRS and YFSETQ. The CDR3 extends over 14 amino acids. The junction had 3 bases not matched to a gene; V was cut back by 3 bases and J by 8 bases. CDR3 region: CASSSGQGAYEQFF. The CDR3 coding sequence is TGCGCCAGCAGCTCGGGACAGGGGGCCTATGAGCAGTTCTTC.

This clone has a single count. The genes are TRBV4-1 and TRBJ1-5; 7 positions match TRBD1. CDR1 and CDR2 from the germline V gene are MGHRA and YSYEKL. CDR3 size: 19 residues. Trimming removed 0 bases from V and 0 bases from J; junction bases left unmatched: 11. As DNA, the CDR3 is TGCGCCAGCAGCCAAGAGATGGGGACAGTCGGGTTTAGCAATCAGCCCCAGCATTTT. It is translated as CASSQEMGTVGFSNQPQHF.

The table lists this clone with a count of one. The rearrangement links TRBV6-6 to TRBJ2-3, with D possibly matching TRBD1 (5 bases). This CDR3 comprises 13 residues. The V end was cut by 2 bases, the J end by 10 bases, with 13 bases between. Germline lookup yields CDR1 MNHNY and CDR2 SVGAGI (reference sequence). CDR3 loop: CASSYITGEAQYF. The CDR3 DNA sequence: TGTGCCAGCAGTTACATAACAGGCGAAGCGCAGTATTTT.

The rearrangement uses TRBV5-1 and TRBJ1-1, with TRBD1 matching over 9 bases. V lost 4 bases to trimming and J lost 4 bases; unmatched junction nucleotides: 5. Germline assignment: CDR1 SGHRS and CDR2 YFSETQ. The length of the CDR3 is 14 residues. Here the CDR3 reads CASSDSTGGTEAFF. The CDR3 nucleotides read TGCGCCAGCAGCGATTCGACAGGGGGCACTGAAGCTTTCTTT.

This clone was counted once. CDR3 in DNA: TGTGCCAGCAGCCCCCAGCCAGGAACTAATGAAAAACTGTTTTTT. Its translation is CASSPQPGTNEKLFF. This chain uses TRBV6-5 with TRBJ1-4, with unresolved D. The CDR3 runs to 15 residues. V was cut by 6 bases and J by 1 base, with 12 bases left in between. The germline gives CDR1 MNHEY, CDR2 SVGAGI.

Written as DNA, the CDR3 is TGTGCCAGCAGTTACGTTTACGGGGTTACAGATACGCAGTATTTT. The encoded protein is CASSYVYGVTDTQYF. The V gene is TRBV6-5, the J gene TRBJ2-3, with D possibly matching TRBD2 (5 bases). The CDR3 spans 15 residues. Trimming took 2 bases from V and 3 from J, leaving 12 bases between them. CDR1 and CDR2 from the germline V gene are MNHEY and SVGAGI.

J is TRBJ2-7 and V is TRBV27; the match to TRBD1 covers 7 bases. Trimming at V came to 2 bases and at J to 2 bases, leaving 6 bases not matched to a gene. Germline V gene sequence: CDR1 MNHEY, CDR2 SMNVEV (reference sequence). CDR3 length: 15 amino acids. The CDR3 DNA follows: TGTGCCAGCAGTTTAAGTACCGGGACAGCCTACGAGCAGTACTTC. It codes for CASSLSTGTAYEQYF.

The rearrangement joins TRBV28 to TRBJ1-4; TRBD1 matches at 7 bases. Germline trimming cut 6 bases from V and 8 bases from J; bases unmatched to any gene: 15. This CDR3 is built from 16 residues. The V gene's germline CDR1 is MDHEN and CDR2 SYDVKM. The CDR3 spells CASRTGQRGVEEKLFF. The DNA for the CDR3 is TGTGCCAGCAGGACGGGACAGAGAGGGGTGGAGGAAAAACTGTTTTTT.

The chain combines TRBV7-9 with TRBJ2-3, with D uncertain. Germline assignment: CDR1 SEHNR and CDR2 FQNEAQ (reference sequence). The CDR3 extends over 18 amino acids. With 6 bases removed from V and 0 bases from J, the gap between germline ends came to 22 bases. As DNA, the CDR3 is TGTGCCAGCAGGCGAGCGAGATTTAGTCTGTGGAGCACAGATACGCAGTATTTT. This encodes CASRRARFSLWSTDTQYF.

The gene calls are TRBV5-6 and TRBJ1-2; no firm D call. V lost 2 bases and J lost 5, with 10 bases in between. The CDR3 covers 13 residues. CDR1 SGHDT and CDR2 YYEEEE come from the germline V gene. The CDR3 loop reads CASSFSSPYGYTF. In DNA, the CDR3 is TGTGCCAGCAGCTTTTCCAGTCCTTATGGCTACACCTTC.